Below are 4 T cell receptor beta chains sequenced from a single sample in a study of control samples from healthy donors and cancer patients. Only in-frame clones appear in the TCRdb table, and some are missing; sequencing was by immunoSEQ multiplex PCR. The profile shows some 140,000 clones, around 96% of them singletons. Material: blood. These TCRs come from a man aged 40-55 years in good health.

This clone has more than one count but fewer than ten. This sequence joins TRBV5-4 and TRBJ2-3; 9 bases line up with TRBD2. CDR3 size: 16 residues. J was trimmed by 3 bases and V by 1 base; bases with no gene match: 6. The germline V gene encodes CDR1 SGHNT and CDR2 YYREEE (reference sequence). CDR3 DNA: TGTGCCAGCAGCTTGTGGAATAGCGGGGGTACAGATACGCAGTATTTT. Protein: CASSLWNSGGTDTQYF. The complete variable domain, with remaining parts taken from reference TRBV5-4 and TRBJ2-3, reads ETGVTQSPTHLIKTRGQQVTLRCSSQSGHNTVSWYQQALGQGPQFIFQYYREEENGRGNFPPRFSGLQFPNYSSELNVNALELDDSALYLCASSLWNSGGTDTQYFGPGTRLTVL.

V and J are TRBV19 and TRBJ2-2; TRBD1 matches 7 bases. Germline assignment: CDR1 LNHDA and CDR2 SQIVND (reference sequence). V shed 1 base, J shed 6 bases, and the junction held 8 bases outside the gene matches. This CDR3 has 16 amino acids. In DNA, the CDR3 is TGTGCCAGTAGTATAGGTACAGGGGTAAGGGCCGGGGAGCTGTTTTTT. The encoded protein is CASSIGTGVRAGELFF.

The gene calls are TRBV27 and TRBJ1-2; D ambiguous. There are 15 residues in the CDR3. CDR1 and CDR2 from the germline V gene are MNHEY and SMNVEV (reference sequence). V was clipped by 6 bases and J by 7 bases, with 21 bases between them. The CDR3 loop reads CASSSTWEGASGYTF. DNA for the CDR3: TGTGCCAGCAGCTCGACGTGGGAGGGCGCCTCTGGCTACACCTTC.

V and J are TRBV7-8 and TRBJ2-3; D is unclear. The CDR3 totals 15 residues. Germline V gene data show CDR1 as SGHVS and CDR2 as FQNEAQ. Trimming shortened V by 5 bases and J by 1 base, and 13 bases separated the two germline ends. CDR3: CASSILAGGTDTQYF. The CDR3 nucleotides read TGTGCCAGCAGCATCTTAGCTGGGGGCACAGATACGCAGTATTTT.